The rows below give T cell receptor beta chains drawn from one sample of a study of CD8+CD57+ T cells in acquired aplastic anemia. TCRdb reprocessed the reads with MiXCR, giving one entry per CDR3 protein. This table holds hundreds of thousands of distinct CDR3 sequences, roughly 34% found once. The sequenced sample was sorted CD4+, CD8+, or CD8+CD57+ T cells (not recorded which) from PBMCs. Receptor source: a human donor with aplastic anemia. CDR3s include the opening cysteine and the closing phenylalanine or tryptophan. Fields, in order: clone size, J gene, V gene, CDR3 protein. Not every row has a clone size; where given, it reads once, few, many or a size class.

many | TRBJ2-7 | TRBV9 | CASSVGGAASYEQYF
few | TRBJ2-1 | TRBV19 | CASSITGQNNEQFF
- | TRBJ1-5 | TRBV15 | CATSRGQGTYNQPQHF
few | TRBJ2-2 | TRBV9 | CASSVDSGGELFF
many | TRBJ1-6 | TRBV12-3/TRBV12-4 | CASSNSNSPLHF
few | TRBJ2-5 | TRBV15 | CATSREVGWETQYF
- | TRBJ2-7 | TRBV13 | CASSSLSRRGYYEQYF
many | TRBJ1-6 | TRBV2 | CASSEFSSYNSPLHF
many | TRBJ1-5 | TRBV7-8 | CASSLVGTGSNQPQHF
many | TRBJ1-3 | TRBV20-1 | CSARVASRAGNTIYF
- | TRBJ1-5 | TRBV30 | CAWSGGMAQPQHF
many | TRBJ1-6 | TRBV25-1 | CASSTGTGDSPLHF
many | TRBJ2-7 | TRBV7-7 | CASSPGLAGVEEQYF
many | TRBJ1-2 | TRBV7-3 | CASSLNEGQGRGYTF
- | TRBJ1-2 | TRBV27 | CASLDRGLFYGYTF
- | TRBJ1-3 | TRBV5-1 | CASSLEGTTSGNTIYF
many | TRBJ2-7 | TRBV29-1 | CSVAPPDEQYF
- | TRBJ1-1 | TRBV6-5 | CASSSGSFGTEAFF
- | TRBJ1-6 | TRBV7-9 | CASSLTGDRYSPLHF
many | TRBJ2-7 | TRBV7-6 | CASSLGGLAYEQYF
- | TRBJ2-3 | TRBV27 | CAVVSDRSGVDTQYF
- | TRBJ2-3 | TRBV9 | CASSVAGAVGGGRADTQYF
- | TRBJ2-7 | TRBV3-1 | CASSQQRGSEQYF
few | TRBJ2-5 | TRBV5-1 | CASSSTGEETQYF
- | TRBJ1-5 | TRBV19 | CASSTRDRGTHPQPQHF
many | TRBJ1-5 | TRBV2 | CASSGQQDSNQPQHF